These 21 T cell receptor beta chains were sequenced from one sample in a study of T cell repertoires in cytomegalovirus infection. TCRdb fed the reads into MiXCR, producing one record per CDR3 protein. This table holds around 300,000 distinct CDR3 sequences, 20% to 30% found once. The antigens of these receptors remain unknown. Specimen: cultured PBMCs, collected from culture after CMV antigen stimulation. These receptors were taken from a human donor in good health (CMV status not recorded). Some clones in this sample may be carry-over from other donors' samples.

The chain couples TRBV6-2 or TRBV6-3 to TRBJ2-7; TRBD1 aligns across 8 bases. The CDR3 totals 15 residues. The germline gives CDR1 MNHEY, CDR2 SVGEGT. After removal of 6 bases from V and 3 bases from J, the junction contained 10 bases not matched to a gene. CDR3 amino acids: CASSSFRQGIYEQYF. The CDR3 nucleotides read TGTGCCAGCAGCTCATTTCGACAGGGGATCTACGAGCAGTACTTC.

This chain joins TRBV10-1 and TRBJ1-5; D gene ambiguous. CDR3 length equals 13 residues. Trimming removed 4 bases at V and 5 bases at J, with 9 bases between. Germline-derived CDR1 and CDR2 are WNHNN and SYGVQD (reference sequence). DNA of the CDR3: TGCGCCAGCAGTGGGAACATGTATCAGCCCCAGCATTTT. Its protein is CASSGNMYQPQHF.

The V gene is TRBV29-1, the J gene TRBJ2-1, with 9 bases lining up with TRBD2. Germline lookup yields CDR1 SQVTM and CDR2 ANQGSEA. Unmatched junction bases numbered 4, after V lost 2 bases and J lost 5 bases. This CDR3 comprises 14 residues. The CDR3 reads CSVEKGLADNEQFF. Written as DNA, the CDR3 is TGCAGCGTTGAAAAGGGACTAGCTGACAATGAGCAGTTCTTC.

This clonotype showed up just a few times. V and J are TRBV25-1 and TRBJ1-4; D perhaps matches TRBD1 (5 bases). The CDR3 spans 12 residues. V lost 5 bases to trimming and J lost 10 bases, with 11 bases between them. CDR1 and CDR2 (germline): MGHDK, SYGVNS. The CDR3 region has the DNA TGTGCCAGCAGTCGGGTTCAGGGAAAACTGTTTTTT. Translation gives CASSRVQGKLFF.

The genes are TRBV7-8 and TRBJ2-7, with 9 positions matching TRBD2. This CDR3 is 15 amino acids long. The germline V gene encodes CDR1 SGHVS and CDR2 FQNEAQ. Trimming took 4 bases from V and 2 from J; bases not matched to a gene: 6. Here the CDR3 DNA reads TGTGCCAGCAGCTCCGGTATAGCGGGAGCCTACGAGCAGTACGTC. The encoded protein is CASSSGIAGAYEQYV.

This chain links TRBV13 with TRBJ2-3, with D possibly TRBD1 on 5 matching bases. Trimming took 2 bases from V and 8 from J, leaving 14 bases between them. Germline lookup yields CDR1 PRHDT and CDR2 FYEKMQ (reference sequence). This CDR3 has 14 residues. The CDR3 protein is CASSLPLLQGTQYF. The CDR3 region has the DNA TGTGCCAGCAGCTTACCCCTCCTGCAGGGTACGCAGTATTTT.

This clonotype came up many times. The V call is TRBV7-2, the J call TRBJ1-4; D possibly corresponds to TRBD1 (5 bases). The germline V and J ends were trimmed by 2 bases and 7 bases, with 8 bases remaining between them. The CDR3 sequence is 13 residues long. Per the germline V gene, CDR1 is SGHTA and CDR2 is FQGNSA. The CDR3 spells CASSLWGREKLFF. The CDR3 nucleotides read TGTGCCAGCAGCTTATGGGGACGTGAAAAACTGTTTTTT.

This clonotype was detected ten times or more. This CDR3 reads CASSLDWTARNSYNEQFF. CDR3 sequence (DNA): TGTGCCAGCAGCTTGGACTGGACCGCTCGCAACTCCTACAATGAGCAGTTCTTC. The rearrangement joins TRBV7-2 to TRBJ2-1, with a weak D call TRBD2 (5 bases). The germline V gene has CDR1 SGHTA and CDR2 FQGNSA. V shed 3 bases and J shed 0 bases, with 18 bases lying between them. This CDR3 spans 18 amino acids.

This rearrangement joins TRBV20-1 to TRBJ1-5, with a weak D call TRBD1 (5 bases). Germline assignment: CDR1 DFQATT and CDR2 SNEGSKA (reference sequence). V was shortened by 3 bases and J by 1 base, with 10 bases between the two germline ends. CDR3 length: 14 amino acids. The CDR3 region has the DNA TGCAGTGCTAGGGTGGACAACAGCAATCAGCCCCAGCATTTT. Translated: CSARVDNSNQPQHF.

The V and J genes are TRBV4-1 and TRBJ2-5; a possible D gene is TRBD2 (5 bases). V lost 2 bases to trimming and J lost 5 bases, with 12 bases between them. CDR1 is MGHRA, CDR2 YSYEKL, per germline. The length of the CDR3 is 14 residues. The DNA for the CDR3 is TGCGCCAGCAGCCAACCTACTAGAGGGGAGACCCAGTACTTC. Amino acids: CASSQPTRGETQYF.

Only a few counts were recorded for this clonotype. V and J are TRBV12-5 and TRBJ2-1; no clear D. The CDR3 sequence is 12 residues long. The V and J ends lost 10 bases and 0 bases respectively, with 7 bases between them. CDR1 is LGHNT, CDR2 FRNRAP, per germline. CDR3 nucleotide sequence: TGTGCTACAGAGAGCTCCTACAATGAGCAGTTCTTC. Translated: CATESSYNEQFF.

The rearrangement links TRBV4-1 to TRBJ2-2; maybe TRBD1 (7 bases). This CDR3 has 15 residues. Trimming took 4 bases from V and 2 from J, leaving 11 bases between them. The germline V gene encodes CDR1 MGHRA and CDR2 YSYEKL. This chain's CDR3 is CASSRRDSNTGELFF. The CDR3 nucleotides are TGCGCCAGCAGCCGGCGGGACAGCAACACCGGGGAGCTGTTTTTT.

The chain joins TRBV6-2 or TRBV6-3 to TRBJ2-7, with TRBD2 matching over 8 bases. The junction had 22 bases not matched to a gene; V was cut back by 7 bases and J by 5 bases. Germline loops: CDR1 MNHEY, CDR2 SVGEGT. This CDR3 region has 18 residues. CDR3 sequence reads: CASTVAGTSHLLGDEQYF. The CDR3 nucleotides read TGTGCCAGCACGGTAGCGGGAACCAGTCATCTTTTGGGCGACGAGCAGTACTTC.

Regarding this clonotype: Possible read error: a much larger clone is one base away. The chain carries TRBV7-2 and TRBJ1-2; D is ambiguous. The V end lost 1 base, the J end lost 2 bases, and 14 bases lay between the germline ends. This CDR3 region has 16 residues. The germline CDR1 and CDR2 sequences are SGHTA and FQGNSA. DNA for the CDR3: TGTGCCAGCAGCTTAGTAGACACCAGACTGAACTATGGCTACACCTTC. This codes for CASSLVDTRLNYGYTF.

The chain links TRBV29-1 to TRBJ2-3, with a tentative D call TRBD2 (5 bases). This CDR3 has 12 amino acids. Germline values: CDR1 SQVTM, CDR2 ANQGSEA. Trimming took off 6 bases at V and 4 bases at J, with 11 bases between the two ends. This CDR3 is CSVELGPDTQYF. The CDR3 coding sequence is TGCAGCGTGGAACTAGGCCCAGATACGCAGTATTTT.

The CDR3 coding sequence is TGTGCCAGCAGGAGAGCGGGAGGGAGCACAGATACGCAGTATTTT. It yields the protein CASRRAGGSTDTQYF. This sequence joins TRBV6-2 or TRBV6-3 and TRBJ2-3; the match to TRBD2 covers 10 bases. V was pared by 6 bases and J by 0 bases, with 3 bases of the junction left unmatched. There are 15 residues in the CDR3. CDR1 is MNHEY and CDR2 is SVGEGT in the germline V gene.

This clonotype was picked up a small number of times. The chain joins TRBV28 to TRBJ2-7; 8 bases fit TRBD1. The CDR3 is 13 residues long. Per germline, CDR1 MDHEN and CDR2 SYDVKM. V lost 7 bases and J lost 2; bases outside the gene matches: 4. This chain's CDR3 is CASTGQGPYEQYF. The CDR3 nucleotides read TGTGCCAGCACCGGACAGGGCCCCTACGAGCAGTACTTC. The full variable domain, its missing parts supplied by reference TRBV28 and TRBJ2-7, is DVKVTQSSRYLVKRTGEKVFLECVQDMDHENMFWYRQDPGLGLRLIYFSYDVKMKEKGDIPEGYSVSREKKERFSLILESASTNQTSMYLCASTGQGPYEQYFGPGTRLTVT.

V is TRBV12-3 or TRBV12-4 and J is TRBJ2-7; 7 nucleotides line up with TRBD1. Trimming took 7 bases from V and 0 from J; bases not matched to a gene: 9. The CDR3 contains 15 residues. Here the CDR3 reads CASNLATGPSYEQYF. CDR3 DNA: TGTGCCAGCAATTTGGCGACAGGGCCCTCCTACGAGCAGTACTTC.

This sequence joins TRBV11-3 and TRBJ2-1; TRBD2 matches 8 bases. After removal of 3 bases from V and 1 base from J, the junction contained 2 bases not matched to a gene. The germline gives CDR1 SGHNT, CDR2 YENEEA. This CDR3 is built from 15 residues. The CDR3 bases are TGTGCCAGCAGCTTTAGCGGGGTTTCCTACAATGAGCAGTTCTTC. It specifies CASSFSGVSYNEQFF.

In this sample, this clonotype turned up many times. The chain couples TRBV12-3 or TRBV12-4 to TRBJ1-1; maybe TRBD1 (6 bases). The V end lost 6 bases, the J end lost 5 bases, and 19 bases lay between the germline ends. This CDR3 contains 15 residues. The CDR3 region is CASSEGARGRTEAFF. CDR3 in DNA: TGTGCCAGCAGCGAAGGGGCCAGGGGTCGAACTGAAGCTTTCTTT.

The CDR3 bases are TGCAGTGCTAGAGGGACAGGGATTGGGGAGACCCAGTACTTC. Its protein is CSARGTGIGETQYF. The genes are TRBV20-1 and TRBJ2-5, with 8 bases matching TRBD1. Trimming cost V 1 base and J 5 bases; bases outside gene matches: 6. Germline-derived CDR1 and CDR2 are DFQATT and SNEGSKA (reference sequence). The CDR3 extends over 14 amino acids.